The 32 T cell receptor beta chains below come from one sample, sequenced in a study of shared clonotypes between healthy human individuals. CD8 cells regarded as naive lacked CD45RO, were positively chosen for CCR7, and omitted terminally differentiated effector memory CD45RA+ cells. Repertoires were generated with immunoSEQ multiplex PCR, while TCRdb's copy carries only in-frame clones and drops some. The data show more than 2 million clones, with 85% to 95% seen just once and more than 1.5% held by the top ten. Sequenced input: naive CD8+ T cells from PBMCs. The receptors shown here come from a man younger than 35 in good health. Some clones in this sample may be carry-over from other donors' samples.

The chain is built from TRBV27 and TRBJ2-1; 8 bases line up with TRBD2. Trimming took 7 bases from V and 9 from J; bases not matched to a gene: 11. This CDR3 spans 14 amino acids. CDR1 and CDR2 from the germline V gene are MNHEY and SMNVEV (reference sequence). The CDR3 nucleotides read TGTGCCAGCACGGGGGGGTTCTCGGGCGGTGAGCAGTTCTTC. Residues: CASTGGFSGGEQFF.

This chain uses TRBV19 with TRBJ2-7; weak D call: TRBD2 (6 bases). The CDR3 length is 16 residues. Trimming removed 5 bases at V and 2 bases at J, with 19 bases between. Germline V gives CDR1 LNHDA, CDR2 SQIVND (reference sequence). This chain's CDR3 is CASSPFGGLGPYEQYF. CDR3 sequence (DNA): TGTGCCAGTAGTCCCTTCGGGGGATTGGGCCCCTACGAGCAGTACTTC.

This clone was counted a few times. The chain combines TRBV19 with TRBJ1-1; no clear D. Germline CDR1 is LNHDA and CDR2 is SQIVND (reference sequence). The V end was cut by 4 bases, the J end by 3 bases, with 9 bases between. This CDR3 comprises 13 residues. The CDR3 reads CASSTRQHTEAFF. The CDR3 bases are TGTGCCAGTAGTACTCGACAACACACTGAAGCTTTCTTT.

V gene TRBV5-4 combines with J gene TRBJ1-1; possibly TRBD1 for D (6 bases). Germline V gene sequence: CDR1 SGHNT, CDR2 YYREEE (reference sequence). The CDR3 totals 13 residues. V shed 0 bases and J shed 6 bases, with 9 bases lying between them. The CDR3 DNA is TGTGCCAGCAGCTTGGACGGACAGCCTGAAGCTTTCTTT. Its translation: CASSLDGQPEAFF. The whole variable domain, filled in from reference TRBV5-4 and TRBJ1-1, reads ETGVTQSPTHLIKTRGQQVTLRCSSQSGHNTVSWYQQALGQGPQFIFQYYREEENGRGNFPPRFSGLQFPNYSSELNVNALELDDSALYLCASSLDGQPEAFFGQGTRLTVV.

A remark on this clone: Other nucleotide sequences from this sample produce the same CDR3. The chain combines TRBV27 with TRBJ2-3, with D possibly being TRBD2 (5 bases). Germline lookup yields CDR1 MNHEY and CDR2 SMNVEV (reference sequence). Trimming removed 5 bases from V and 5 bases from J, with 8 bases in between. This CDR3 has 12 residues. CDR3 bases: TGTGCCAGCAGTGGACTCGAAGATACGCAGTATTTT. It specifies CASSGLEDTQYF.

The chain employs TRBV6-5 and TRBJ1-4; D remains ambiguous. This CDR3 contains 11 residues. Germline CDR1 MNHEY, CDR2 SVGAGI. Trimming cost V 8 bases and J 10 bases, with 11 bases left between them. The CDR3 reads CASEEAGKLFF. The CDR3 bases are TGTGCCAGCGAAGAAGCCGGAAAACTGTTTTTT.

Turning to this clone: Distinct nucleotide sequences in the sample also encode this CDR3. The V call is TRBV7-9, the J call TRBJ1-1; maybe TRBD1 (5 bases). V was cut by 5 bases and J by 8 bases, with 9 bases left in between. The CDR3 spans 11 residues. Germline V gene data show CDR1 as SEHNR and CDR2 as FQNEAQ (reference sequence). This chain's CDR3 is CASSPSGEAFF. CDR3 nucleotides: TGTGCCAGCAGCCCCTCAGGGGAAGCTTTCTTT.

Worth noting for this clone: The sample contains more than one DNA sequence encoding this CDR3. The V gene is TRBV28, the J gene TRBJ2-7, with D perhaps matching TRBD2 (5 bases). The V gene lost 4 bases and the J gene lost 1 base, with 8 bases spanning the gap. The germline V gene has CDR1 MDHEN and CDR2 SYDVKM. The CDR3 runs to 13 residues. For the CDR3, the DNA is TGTGCCAGCAGTTCCCGGGGATCCTACGAGCAGTACTTC. Its protein product is CASSSRGSYEQYF.

The V call is TRBV10-2, the J call TRBJ1-2; perhaps TRBD1 as D (5 bases). With 7 bases removed from V and 2 bases from J, the gap between germline ends came to 17 bases. CDR1 is WSHSY, CDR2 SAAADI, per germline. The CDR3 contains 15 residues. Written as DNA, the CDR3 is TGCGCCAGCACTACCCCGGGACTGATAAACTATGGCTACACCTTC. Its translation is CASTTPGLINYGYTF.

The chain uses TRBV27 and TRBJ2-7; D is unclear. Trimming left V 8 bases short and J 6 bases short, with 20 bases between. This CDR3 comprises 14 residues. Germline-derived CDR1 and CDR2 are MNHEY and SMNVEV (reference sequence). In DNA form, the CDR3 reads TGTGCCAGCGGTTCCGGAGCCGGGCTAAGCGAGCAGTACTTC. Residues: CASGSGAGLSEQYF.

The chain carries TRBV30 and TRBJ2-1; TRBD2 aligns across 7 bases. The CDR3 has 15 amino acids. Losses at the gene ends were 4 bases for V and 3 bases for J; bases not matched to a gene: 9. In germline, CDR1 is GTSNPN, CDR2 SVGIG (reference sequence). The CDR3 region is CAWNTNRDYYNEQFF. CDR3 DNA sequence: TGTGCCTGGAACACCAATCGGGACTACTACAATGAGCAGTTCTTC.

The CDR3 reads CSASQGEQYF. For the CDR3, the DNA is TGCAGTGCTTCACAGGGGGAGCAGTACTTC. This chain uses TRBV20-1 with TRBJ2-7, with 7 nucleotides matching TRBD1. CDR1 DFQATT and CDR2 SNEGSKA come from the germline V gene (reference sequence). Germline trimming cut 5 bases from V and 7 bases from J; bases unmatched to any gene: 2. The CDR3 extends over 10 amino acids.

The V gene is TRBV15, the J gene TRBJ2-3; 10 bases agree with TRBD2. The CDR3 totals 16 residues. The germline V gene has CDR1 LNHNV and CDR2 YYDKDF (reference sequence). V was pared by 4 bases and J by 0 bases, with 4 bases of the junction left unmatched. CDR3 sequence (DNA): TGTGCCACCAGCAACGGACTAGCGGAAAGCACAGATACGCAGTATTTT. Translating it yields CATSNGLAESTDTQYF.

The chain couples TRBV7-6 to TRBJ2-7; D call uncertain. This CDR3 comprises 13 residues. The germline V gene encodes CDR1 SGHVS and CDR2 FNYEAQ. Trimming removed 0 bases from V and 3 bases from J, with 6 bases in between. CDR3 region: CASSLAGYYEQYF. The DNA for the CDR3 is TGTGCCAGCAGCTTAGCGGGGTACTACGAGCAGTACTTC.

The CDR3 loop is CASSTGHISNQPQHF. In nucleotides, the CDR3 is TGTGCCAGTAGTACTGGACACATTAGCAATCAGCCCCAGCATTTT. V gene TRBV19 combines with J gene TRBJ1-5; possibly TRBD1 for D (5 bases). Germline V lookup: CDR1 LNHDA, CDR2 SQIVND (reference sequence). The CDR3 covers 15 residues. The V end lost 4 bases, the J end lost 0 bases, and 10 bases lay between the germline ends.

The CDR3 sequence is CATRPAHSSGNTIYF. DNA of the CDR3: TGTGCCACCAGGCCGGCTCATAGCTCTGGAAACACCATATATTTT. This rearrangement joins TRBV15 to TRBJ1-3; no clear D. Germline-derived CDR1 and CDR2 are LNHNV and YYDKDF (reference sequence). The CDR3 is 15 amino acids. Deletions cut 6 bases from V and 0 bases from J, with 12 bases between.

In this sample, this clone turned up a few times. The chain has TRBV10-3 and TRBJ1-1; D remains ambiguous. The V end was cut by 3 bases, the J end by 1 base, with 9 bases between. CDR1 is ENHRY and CDR2 is SYGVKD in the germline V gene. The CDR3 is 14 amino acids. The CDR3 nucleotides read TGTGCCATCAGTGATGTATTGGGGAACACTGAAGCTTTCTTT. Its protein is CAISDVLGNTEAFF.

The chain has TRBV29-1 and TRBJ1-2; 8 bases line up with TRBD1. Germline V CDR1 and CDR2: SQVTM, ANQGSEA. This CDR3 contains 13 residues. V lost 7 bases to trimming and J lost 6 bases; unmatched junction nucleotides: 10. The CDR3 DNA sequence: TGCAGCGGGGCAGGGGGCGGTCATGATGGCTACACCTTC. Amino acid sequence: CSGAGGGHDGYTF.

CDR3 nucleotides: TGTGCCAGTAGTCCCCGACTAGTGTGGGAGCAGTACTTC. Translated: CASSPRLVWEQYF. The V call is TRBV19, the J call TRBJ2-7; a possible D gene is TRBD2 (6 bases). CDR3 length equals 13 residues. The germline gives CDR1 LNHDA, CDR2 SQIVND (reference sequence). V lost 5 bases and J lost 7, with 15 bases in between.

V and J are TRBV19 and TRBJ1-4, with D perhaps matching TRBD1 (6 bases). Trimming shortened V by 7 bases and J by 15 bases, and 36 bases separated the two germline ends. Germline V gene lookup returns CDR1 LNHDA and CDR2 SQIVND (reference sequence). The length of the CDR3 is 18 residues. In DNA, the CDR3 is TGTGCCAGTACCTCCCCCCGCGGGACACCCGGGGAGAGTCGTATGTTGTTTTTT. Its protein is CASTSPRGTPGESRMLFF.

This chain connects TRBV6-4 to TRBJ1-2; perhaps TRBD1 as D (6 bases). Trimming took off 6 bases at V and 3 bases at J, with 14 bases between the two ends. CDR1 is MRHNA and CDR2 is SNTAGT in the germline V gene. The CDR3 sequence is 14 residues long. The CDR3 sequence is CASSAVPGDYGYTF. The CDR3 nucleotides are TGTGCCAGCAGCGCTGTCCCAGGGGACTATGGCTACACCTTC.

The sample holds a few counts of this clone. This chain connects TRBV10-3 to TRBJ1-1, with unresolved D. Looked up from germline, CDR1 is ENHRY and CDR2 is SYGVKD. V lost 0 bases, J lost 5 bases, and 7 bases lay in between. The CDR3 is 13 residues long. The CDR3 region has the DNA TGTGCCATCAGTGAGTCGAGAGGGACTGAAGCTTTCTTT. This gives the protein CAISESRGTEAFF.

This chain connects TRBV2 to TRBJ2-7; TRBD1 matches 9 bases. With V trimmed by 2 bases and J by 4 bases, 6 bases remained unmatched. The CDR3 is made up of 15 amino acids. Per the germline V gene, CDR1 is SNHLY and CDR2 is FYNNEI. This CDR3 is CASSESGTGIYEQYF. CDR3 DNA: TGTGCCAGCAGTGAAAGTGGGACAGGGATTTACGAGCAGTACTTC.

CDR3 DNA: TGTGCCATCCCGGGCAGGGGGGGTCCCGGGGAGCTGTTTTTT. It translates to CAIPGRGGPGELFF. This rearrangement joins TRBV28 to TRBJ2-2; D is perhaps TRBD1 or TRBD2 (7 bases each). The CDR3 totals 14 residues. CDR1 and CDR2 from the germline V gene are MDHEN and SYDVKM. Trimming removed 10 bases at V and 6 bases at J, with 18 bases between.

This chain uses TRBV12-5 with TRBJ2-1; possible D gene TRBD2, 5 bases. Per the germline V gene, CDR1 is LGHNT and CDR2 is FRNRAP. Deletions cut 3 bases from V and 9 bases from J, with 6 bases between. The CDR3 has 11 residues. The CDR3 loop reads CASGLGSEQFF. The CDR3 coding sequence is TGTGCTAGTGGTTTAGGGAGTGAGCAGTTCTTC.

This chain uses TRBV7-9 with TRBJ2-1, with D perhaps TRBD1 (5 bases). V was cut by 0 bases and J by 0 bases, with 12 bases left in between. Germline CDR1 and CDR2: SEHNR and FQNEAQ (reference sequence). The CDR3 covers 17 residues. The CDR3 nucleotides read TGTGCCAGCAGCTTAGCGCCGGACATGAGCTCCTACAATGAGCAGTTCTTC. Translating it yields CASSLAPDMSSYNEQFF.

The rearrangement uses TRBV6-5 and TRBJ2-7, with 7 nucleotides matching TRBD1. The CDR3 totals 14 residues. After removal of 2 bases from V and 2 bases from J, the junction contained 3 bases not matched to a gene. CDR1 and CDR2 from the germline V gene are MNHEY and SVGAGI. This chain's CDR3 is CASSYAQGAYEQYF. Here the CDR3 DNA reads TGTGCCAGCAGTTACGCTCAGGGGGCCTACGAGCAGTACTTC.

This clone was detected once. V gene TRBV11-2 combines with J gene TRBJ1-5, with no clear D. There are 12 residues in the CDR3. V lost 5 bases, J lost 1 base, and 3 bases lay in between. Per the germline V gene, CDR1 is SGHAT and CDR2 is FQNNGV. This chain's CDR3 is CASSGSNQPQHF. CDR3 DNA: TGTGCCAGCAGCGGCAGCAATCAGCCCCAGCATTTT.

This sequence joins TRBV19 and TRBJ1-2, with D perhaps matching TRBD1 (6 bases). The CDR3 consists of 14 residues. With 3 bases removed from V and 8 bases from J, the gap between germline ends came to 16 bases. Germline V gene data show CDR1 as LNHDA and CDR2 as SQIVND (reference sequence). The DNA of the CDR3 is TGTGCCAGTAGTATGTACAGAGGGGGTTGGGGCTACACCTTC. Encoded protein: CASSMYRGGWGYTF.

As concerns this clone: The same CDR3 also results from other DNA sequences found in this sample. CDR3 sequence reads: CASLQGSTEAFF. CDR3 coding DNA: TGTGCCAGCCTACAGGGGAGCACTGAAGCTTTCTTT. The chain recombines TRBV6-1 with TRBJ1-1; 7 bases fit TRBD1. V dropped 8 bases and J dropped 4; count of bases not matched to a gene: 4. Germline CDR1 MNHNS, CDR2 SASEGT. The CDR3 has 12 residues.

V gene TRBV15 combines with J gene TRBJ1-2; tentatively, D is TRBD1 (5 bases). Trimming left V 0 bases short and J 0 bases short, with 14 bases between. Germline values: CDR1 LNHNV, CDR2 YYDKDF (reference sequence). CDR3 length equals 17 residues. The chain's CDR3 is CATSRDPTDISNYGYTF. The CDR3 DNA reads as TGTGCCACCAGCAGAGACCCGACGGACATATCTAACTATGGCTACACCTTC.

The rearrangement links TRBV5-6 to TRBJ1-3; D not resolved. Looked up from germline, CDR1 is SGHDT and CDR2 is YYEEEE. This CDR3 has 15 residues. V lost 0 bases, J lost 4 bases, and 11 bases lay in between. The CDR3: CASSLAVRPGNTIYF. The DNA of the CDR3 is TGTGCCAGCAGCTTGGCCGTGAGGCCGGGAAACACCATATATTTT.